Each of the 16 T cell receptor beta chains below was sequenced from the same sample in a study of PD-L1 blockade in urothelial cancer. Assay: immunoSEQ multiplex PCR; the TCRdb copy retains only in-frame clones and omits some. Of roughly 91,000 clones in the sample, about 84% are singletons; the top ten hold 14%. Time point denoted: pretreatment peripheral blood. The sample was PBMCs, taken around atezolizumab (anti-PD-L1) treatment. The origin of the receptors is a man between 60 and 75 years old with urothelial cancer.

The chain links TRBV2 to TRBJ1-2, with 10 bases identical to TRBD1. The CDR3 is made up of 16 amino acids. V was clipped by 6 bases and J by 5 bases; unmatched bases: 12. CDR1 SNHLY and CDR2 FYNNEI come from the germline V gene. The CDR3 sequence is CASSQDRGFLIYGYTF. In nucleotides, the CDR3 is TGTGCCAGCAGCCAGGACAGGGGGTTTCTCATTTATGGCTACACCTTC.

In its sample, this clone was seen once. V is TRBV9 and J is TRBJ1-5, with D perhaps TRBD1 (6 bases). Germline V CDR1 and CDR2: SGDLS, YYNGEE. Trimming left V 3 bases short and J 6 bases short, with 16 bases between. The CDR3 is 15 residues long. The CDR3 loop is CASSATGHRAQPQHF. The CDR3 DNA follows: TGTGCCAGCAGCGCCACGGGACACCGCGCTCAGCCCCAGCATTTT.

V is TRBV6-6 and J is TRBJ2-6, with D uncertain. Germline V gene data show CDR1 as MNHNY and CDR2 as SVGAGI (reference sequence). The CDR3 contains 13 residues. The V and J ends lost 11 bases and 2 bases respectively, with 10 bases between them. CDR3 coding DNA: TGTGCCTGTCTACGCGCTGGGGCCAACGTCCTGACTTTC. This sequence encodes CACLRAGANVLTF.

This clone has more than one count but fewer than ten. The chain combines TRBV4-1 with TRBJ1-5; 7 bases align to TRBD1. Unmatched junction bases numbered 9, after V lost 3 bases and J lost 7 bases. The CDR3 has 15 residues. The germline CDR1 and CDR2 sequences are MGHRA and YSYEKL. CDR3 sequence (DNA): TGCGCCAGCAGCCAGGGGGACAGAAGGGTACAGCCCCAGCATTTT. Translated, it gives CASSQGDRRVQPQHF.

CDR3 bases: TGTGCCAGCAGCGGCAGCAAGGGGGGGCCGGGAATGAACACTGAAGCTTTCTTT. This sequence encodes CASSGSKGGPGMNTEAFF. The J gene is TRBJ1-1, the V gene TRBV11-2, with D tentatively TRBD1 (6 bases). The CDR3 spans 18 residues. V lost 5 bases and J 0 bases, leaving 22 bases between the germline ends. CDR1 SGHAT and CDR2 FQNNGV come from the germline V gene.

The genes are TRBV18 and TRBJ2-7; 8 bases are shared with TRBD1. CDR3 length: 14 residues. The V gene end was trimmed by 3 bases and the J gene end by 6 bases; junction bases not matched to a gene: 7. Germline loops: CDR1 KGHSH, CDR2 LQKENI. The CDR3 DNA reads TGTGCCAGCTCACCTCCGGGACAGGTGTTCGAGCAGTACTTC. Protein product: CASSPPGQVFEQYF.

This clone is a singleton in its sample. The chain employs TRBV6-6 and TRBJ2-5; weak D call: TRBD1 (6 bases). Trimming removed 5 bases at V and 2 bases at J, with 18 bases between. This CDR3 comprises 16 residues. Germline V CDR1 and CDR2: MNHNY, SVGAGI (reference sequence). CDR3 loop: CASSAPLRGHQETQYF. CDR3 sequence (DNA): TGTGCCAGCAGTGCTCCCCTCAGGGGCCATCAAGAGACCCAGTACTTC.

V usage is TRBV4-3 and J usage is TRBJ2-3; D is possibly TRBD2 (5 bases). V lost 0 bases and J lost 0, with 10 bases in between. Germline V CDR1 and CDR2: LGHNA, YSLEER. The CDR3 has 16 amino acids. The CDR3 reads CASSQDIGGSTDTQYF. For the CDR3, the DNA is TGCGCCAGCAGCCAAGATATCGGCGGGAGCACAGATACGCAGTATTTT.

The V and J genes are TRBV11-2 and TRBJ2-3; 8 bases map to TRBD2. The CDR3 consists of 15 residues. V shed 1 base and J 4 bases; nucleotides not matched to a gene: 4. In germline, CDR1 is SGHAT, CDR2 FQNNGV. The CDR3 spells CASSLAVAGSDTQYF. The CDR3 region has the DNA TGTGCCAGCAGCTTAGCGGTAGCGGGGTCAGATACGCAGTATTTT.

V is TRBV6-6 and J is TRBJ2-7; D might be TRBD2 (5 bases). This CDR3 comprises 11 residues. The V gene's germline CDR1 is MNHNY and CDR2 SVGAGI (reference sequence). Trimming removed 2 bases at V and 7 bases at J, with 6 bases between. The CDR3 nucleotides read TGTGCCAGCAGTTACAGAGGGGAGCAGTACTTC. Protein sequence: CASSYRGEQYF.

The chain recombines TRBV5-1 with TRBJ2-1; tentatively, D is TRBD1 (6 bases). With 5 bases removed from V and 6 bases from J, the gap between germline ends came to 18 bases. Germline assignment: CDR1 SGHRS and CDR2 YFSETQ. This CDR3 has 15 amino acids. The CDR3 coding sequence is TGCGCCAGCAGAAAGACCGGAAAAGGGGGCAATGAGCAGTTCTTC. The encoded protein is CASRKTGKGGNEQFF.

Here the CDR3 DNA reads TGTGCCAGCAGCTTGGGGACAGGGAATAGGGATGAGCAGTTCTTC. It is translated as CASSLGTGNRDEQFF. The chain links TRBV5-4 to TRBJ2-1, with 8 bases matching TRBD1. This CDR3 comprises 15 residues. Germline V gene lookup returns CDR1 SGHNT and CDR2 YYREEE (reference sequence). V lost 0 bases to trimming and J lost 8 bases; unmatched junction nucleotides: 7.

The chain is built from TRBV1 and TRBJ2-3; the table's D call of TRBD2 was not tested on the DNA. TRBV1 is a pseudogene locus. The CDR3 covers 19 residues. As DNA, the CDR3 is TGCACCAGCTGCATACCCTTGGCGCGGCGGGACCGGAGAACAGATACGCAGTATTTT. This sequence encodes CTSCIPLARRDRRTDTQYF.

DNA for the CDR3: TGTGCCAGCAGCCCGCTAGCGGGAGTGGGCAATGAGCAGTTCTTC. Translating gives CASSPLAGVGNEQFF. The chain is built from TRBV6-4 and TRBJ2-1, with TRBD2 matching 10 bases. Per germline, CDR1 MRHNA and CDR2 SNTAGT. The CDR3 spans 15 residues. J gave up 6 bases and V 6 bases, and 8 bases lay outside the gene matches.

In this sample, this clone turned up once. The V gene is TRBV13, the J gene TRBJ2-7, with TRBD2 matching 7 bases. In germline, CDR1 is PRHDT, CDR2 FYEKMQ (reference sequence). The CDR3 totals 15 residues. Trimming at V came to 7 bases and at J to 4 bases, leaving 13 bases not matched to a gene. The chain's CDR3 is CASTKGGSEGYEQYF. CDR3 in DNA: TGTGCCAGCACCAAGGGCGGGAGCGAAGGGTACGAGCAGTACTTC.

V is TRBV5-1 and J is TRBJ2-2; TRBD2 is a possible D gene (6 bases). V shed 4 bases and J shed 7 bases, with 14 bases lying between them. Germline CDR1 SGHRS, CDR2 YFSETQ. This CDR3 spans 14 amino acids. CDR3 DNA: TGCGCCAGCAGCAGGAGGGGCAGTAGCGGGGAGCTGTTTTTT. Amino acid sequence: CASSRRGSSGELFF. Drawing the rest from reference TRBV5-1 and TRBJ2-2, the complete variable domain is KAGVTQTPRYLIKTRGQQVTLSCSPISGHRSVSWYQQTPGQGLQFLFEYFSETQRNKGNFPGRFSGRQFSNSRSEMNVSTLELGDSALYLCASSRRGSSGELFFGEGSRLTVL.